This T cell receptor (beta chain) was sequenced during a study of blood T cell repertoires in COVID-19. As for the study in general: From the United States, Italy and Spain came samples of acute and convalescent COVID-19. T cells, B-cell-depleted T cells, or PBMCs supplied cDNA or gDNA.

Authors' analysis steps: It was from reference gene primer amplification that nucleated cell counts were estimated. Clones were sequenced by immunoSEQ multiplex PCR, and TCRdb holds only the in-frame ones, with some missing. The V and J calls and clone size were taken over from that table, and D and trimming were inferred from the DNA. The table lists some 76,000 clones, around 80% of them singletons. Per germline, CDR1 SGHTA and CDR2 FQGNSA. This CDR3 has 17 residues. After removal of 1 base from V and 4 bases from J, the junction contained 7 bases not matched to a gene. Sequenced sample: peripheral blood. The chain recombines TRBV7-2 with TRBJ2-2, with 9 nucleotides matching TRBD2. This TCR was sampled from a woman in her sixties with acute or convalescent COVID-19. As DNA, the CDR3 is TGTGCCAGCAGCTTAGGATTAGCGGGGGCCGGCACCGGGGAGCTGTTTTTT. Protein product: CASSLGLAGAGTGELFF.